These 10 T cell receptor beta chains originate from one sample sequenced in a study of CD4 T cells in relation to SARS-CoV-2 and coronaviruses. The method was immunoSEQ multiplex PCR; TCRdb's version includes in-frame clones alone and lacks a portion of them. The data contain under 90,000 clones, over 85% of them singletons. Before the COVID-19 pandemic, during about 2010-2018, CD4+ T cells were taken from unexposed donors. Material for sequencing was naive CD4+ T cells from PBMCs. As for subset: naive CD4+ T cells isolated by negative enrichment. The source is a human donor in good health.

The DNA of the CDR3 is TGTGCCAGCAGCTTAAGCAGAGGTACTGAAGCTTTCTTT. It specifies CASSLSRGTEAFF. This chain connects TRBV7-3 to TRBJ1-1; D not resolved. The CDR3 is made up of 13 amino acids. CDR1 and CDR2 from the germline V gene are SGHTA and FQGTGA. V dropped 1 base and J dropped 5 bases, with 8 bases sitting between them.

The chain employs TRBV18 and TRBJ1-2; D uncertain. In germline, CDR1 is KGHSH, CDR2 LQKENI. V gave up 0 bases and J gave up 0 bases, with 5 bases separating them. This CDR3 is 14 amino acids long. CDR3 nucleotide sequence: TGTGCCAGCTCACCACCGCAATCTAACTATGGCTACACCTTC. Encoded protein: CASSPPQSNYGYTF.

This clone was observed once. The chain has TRBV6-5 and TRBJ1-5; TRBD1 is a possible D gene (5 bases). V dropped 6 bases and J dropped 1 base, with 10 bases sitting between them. This CDR3 has 14 residues. CDR1 MNHEY and CDR2 SVGAGI come from the germline V gene. CDR3 DNA: TGTGCCAGCAGCCTTGGGGCAAGCAATCAGCCCCAGCATTTT. It encodes CASSLGASNQPQHF.

CDR3 amino acids: CASSISDAPSYEQYF. The CDR3 DNA reads as TGTGCCAGTAGTATATCAGACGCTCCTTCCTACGAGCAGTACTTC. The chain links TRBV19 to TRBJ2-7; D ambiguous. The CDR3 is made up of 15 amino acids. Trimming removed 2 bases at V and 1 base at J, with 12 bases between. Germline V gene data show CDR1 as LNHDA and CDR2 as SQIVND (reference sequence).

The CDR3 DNA follows: TGTGCCACCAGTGAAATCCGGGGAGGTAATGAAAAACTGTTTTTT. Encoded protein: CATSEIRGGNEKLFF. The rearrangement uses TRBV24-1 and TRBJ1-4; D is uncertain. This CDR3 has 15 amino acids. Trimming removed 4 bases from V and 4 bases from J, with 12 bases in between. CDR1 and CDR2 (germline): KGHDR, SFDVKD.

The chain links TRBV7-2 to TRBJ2-5, with D perhaps matching TRBD1 (6 bases). V lost 1 base and J lost 5, with 8 bases in between. The CDR3 is 13 amino acids. Germline assignment: CDR1 SGHTA and CDR2 FQGNSA. CDR3 sequence reads: CASSLGQGETQYF. The CDR3 DNA reads TGTGCCAGCAGCTTAGGGCAGGGGGAGACCCAGTACTTC.

The V gene is TRBV18, the J gene TRBJ1-4; D call uncertain. This CDR3 is built from 18 residues. V dropped 2 bases and J dropped 0 bases, with 16 bases sitting between them. Germline V lookup: CDR1 KGHSH, CDR2 LQKENI. DNA for the CDR3: TGTGCCAGCTCACCAAACCGGCCAGCCGCAACAACTAATGAAAAACTGTTTTTT. Amino acids: CASSPNRPAATTNEKLFF.

The chain joins TRBV6-5 to TRBJ1-3, with 7 bases aligning to TRBD1. Germline V CDR1 and CDR2: MNHEY, SVGAGI. V lost 6 bases, J lost 7 bases, and 6 bases stayed unmatched. This CDR3 comprises 13 residues. Here the CDR3 DNA reads TGTGCCAGCAGAACCGGGACAGTGAACACCATATATTTT. It is translated as CASRTGTVNTIYF.

The chain combines TRBV6-6 with TRBJ1-1; TRBD1 is a possible D gene (5 bases). CDR1 MNHNY and CDR2 SVGAGI come from the germline V gene (reference sequence). Trimming removed 5 bases at V and 7 bases at J, with 8 bases between. The length of the CDR3 is 11 residues. CDR3 amino acids: CASSAGHEAFF. CDR3 nucleotides: TGTGCCAGCAGTGCCGGACATGAAGCTTTCTTT.

The chain links TRBV7-2 to TRBJ2-7, with TRBD2 matching 10 bases. The CDR3 runs 14 residues. Germline-derived CDR1 and CDR2 are SGHTA and FQGNSA. The V gene end was trimmed by 5 bases and the J gene end by 3 bases; junction bases not matched to a gene: 4. CDR3 region: CASSILAGLYEQYF. CDR3 in DNA: TGTGCCAGCAGCATACTAGCGGGGCTCTACGAGCAGTACTTC.